This is a list of T cell receptor beta chains from one sample in a study of CD8 T cells in ankylosing spondylitis. TCRdb reprocessed the 5' RACE reads with MiXCR, giving one entry per CDR3 protein. Counted here are about 39,000 distinct CDR3 sequences, around a tenth occurring once; the ten biggest clones make up approximately 16%. Sequencing used blood, either unsorted or a sorted T cell fraction (not recorded which). The receptors derive from a male donor with ankylosing spondylitis or in good health (not recorded which). Both conserved end residues are part of each CDR3. A D gene is named only where the DNA matches it firmly. A row's size may be missing; if present it is once, few, many or a size class.

CDR3 DNA: TGTGCCAGCAGCTTGGGCCCCCACGGGCTGATGAACACTGAAGCTTTCTTT; CDR3 protein: CASSLGPHGLMNTEAFF; V gene: TRBV5-5; clone size: many; J gene: TRBJ1-1; D gene: NA; CDR3 length: 17
CDR3 DNA: TGTGCGGGCAGACAGAACACCGGGGAGCTGTTTTTT; CDR3 protein: CAGRQNTGELFF; V gene: TRBV19; clone size: NA; J gene: TRBJ2-2; D gene: NA; CDR3 length: 12
CDR3 DNA: TGTGCCACCAGTGATTTCCCGGGACAGGCGAACACCGGGGAGCTGTTTTTT; CDR3 protein: CATSDFPGQANTGELFF; V gene: TRBV24-1; clone size: many; J gene: TRBJ2-2; D gene: TRBD1; CDR3 length: 17
CDR3 DNA: TGTGCCAGCAGCGATGAGGAGAGGGACAGGGAGTACCAAGAGACCCAGTACTTC; CDR3 protein: CASSDEERDREYQETQYF; V gene: TRBV11-1; clone size: NA; J gene: TRBJ2-5; D gene: TRBD1; CDR3 length: 18
CDR3 DNA: TGCGCCAGCCGAAGGACAGGGACAGATACGCAGTATTTT; CDR3 protein: CASRRTGTDTQYF; V gene: TRBV23-1; clone size: few; J gene: TRBJ2-3; D gene: TRBD1; CDR3 length: 13
CDR3 DNA: TGTGCCAGTAGTATAGGGGTCTACGGGGATACGCAGTATTTT; CDR3 protein: CASSIGVYGDTQYF; V gene: TRBV19; clone size: NA; J gene: TRBJ2-3; D gene: NA; CDR3 length: 14
CDR3 DNA: TGCGCCAGCAGCCAAGAAACCGCGATGGGACAGGGGGCCACAGATACGCAGTATTTT; CDR3 protein: CASSQETAMGQGATDTQYF; V gene: TRBV4-1; clone size: many; J gene: TRBJ2-3; D gene: TRBD1; CDR3 length: 19
CDR3 DNA: TGCAGTGCTAGTCGGCGAAACTATGGCTACACCTTC; CDR3 protein: CSASRRNYGYTF; V gene: TRBV20-1; clone size: many; J gene: TRBJ1-2; D gene: NA; CDR3 length: 12
CDR3 DNA: TGTGCCAGCAGCCCAACAGGGGGCGAAGCGGTCCAAGAGACCCAGTACTTC; CDR3 protein: CASSPTGGEAVQETQYF; V gene: TRBV7-9; clone size: many; J gene: TRBJ2-5; D gene: TRBD1; CDR3 length: 17
CDR3 DNA: TGTGCCAGTTTCCTACAGGCGTCGGCCTACGAGCAGTACTTC; CDR3 protein: CASFLQASAYEQYF; V gene: TRBV5-5; clone size: many; J gene: TRBJ2-7; D gene: NA; CDR3 length: 14
CDR3 DNA: TGCAGCGTTGCCGTAAGGGGAGCTTTCTTT; CDR3 protein: CSVAVRGAFF; V gene: TRBV29-1; clone size: many; J gene: TRBJ1-1; D gene: NA; CDR3 length: 10
CDR3 DNA: TGTGCCAGTAGTGTCGACGGTTACAATGAGCAGTTCTTC; CDR3 protein: CASSVDGYNEQFF; V gene: TRBV19; clone size: many; J gene: TRBJ2-1; D gene: NA; CDR3 length: 13
CDR3 DNA: TGTGCCAGCAGCTATCGGGGACTAGCGGGTTCCTACAATGAGCAGTTCTTC; CDR3 protein: CASSYRGLAGSYNEQFF; V gene: TRBV7-9; clone size: few; J gene: TRBJ2-1; D gene: TRBD2; CDR3 length: 17
CDR3 DNA: TGTGCCAGCAGCCAAGACCCTGCGGGAGGGGCTGGCGAGCAGTACTTC; CDR3 protein: CASSQDPAGGAGEQYF; V gene: TRBV3-1; clone size: many; J gene: TRBJ2-7; D gene: TRBD2; CDR3 length: 16
CDR3 DNA: TGTGCCAGCAGTTTGGGAATAACTAGCAGCACAGATACGCAGTATTTT; CDR3 protein: CASSLGITSSTDTQYF; V gene: TRBV7-3; clone size: NA; J gene: TRBJ2-3; D gene: NA; CDR3 length: 16
CDR3 DNA: TGTGCCAGCAGTTACTCAGGCAGTAGCACAGATACGCAGTATTTT; CDR3 protein: CASSYSGSSTDTQYF; V gene: TRBV6-5; clone size: many; J gene: TRBJ2-3; D gene: NA; CDR3 length: 15
CDR3 DNA: TGTGCCAGCAGCCAAGGATGGACAACCGGCTACACCTTC; CDR3 protein: CASSQGWTTGYTF; V gene: TRBV3-1; clone size: many; J gene: TRBJ1-2; D gene: NA; CDR3 length: 13
CDR3 DNA: TGTGCCAGCAGTACCGGGACACTAAACTCTGGAAACACCATATATTTT; CDR3 protein: CASSTGTLNSGNTIYF; V gene: TRBV2; clone size: NA; J gene: TRBJ1-3; D gene: NA; CDR3 length: 16
CDR3 DNA: TGTGCCACCAGCAGAGGATTAACAGGTCGGGATGAGCAGTTCTTC; CDR3 protein: CATSRGLTGRDEQFF; V gene: TRBV15; clone size: many; J gene: TRBJ2-1; D gene: NA; CDR3 length: 15
CDR3 DNA: TGTGCCAGCAACCCGTTTAACGGACAGGCCTGGTTCTTC; CDR3 protein: CASNPFNGQAWFF; V gene: TRBV28; clone size: many; J gene: TRBJ2-1; D gene: TRBD1; CDR3 length: 13
CDR3 DNA: TGTGCCAGCAGCCCGGATACCGGGACTAGCGGGAGTTTTTGGTACAATGAGCAGTTCTTC; CDR3 protein: CASSPDTGTSGSFWYNEQFF; V gene: TRBV7-6; clone size: few; J gene: TRBJ2-1; D gene: TRBD2; CDR3 length: 20
CDR3 DNA: TGCGCCAGCAGCCAAGTTCTCCCGAGCGAGCAGTACTTC; CDR3 protein: CASSQVLPSEQYF; V gene: TRBV4-1; clone size: few; J gene: TRBJ2-7; D gene: NA; CDR3 length: 13
CDR3 DNA: TGCGCCACCCTGGCGGGAAGTCCAGATACGCAGTATTTT; CDR3 protein: CATLAGSPDTQYF; V gene: TRBV20-1; clone size: NA; J gene: TRBJ2-3; D gene: NA; CDR3 length: 13
CDR3 DNA: TGCGCCAGTCGGGACCCCGGGGACGAGCAGTACTTC; CDR3 protein: CASRDPGDEQYF; V gene: TRBV5-1; clone size: many; J gene: TRBJ2-7; D gene: NA; CDR3 length: 12
CDR3 DNA: TGTGCCAGCAGTTTCAACTCCCCGACTGAAGCTTTCTTT; CDR3 protein: CASSFNSPTEAFF; V gene: TRBV12-3/TRBV12-4; clone size: many; J gene: TRBJ1-1; D gene: NA; CDR3 length: 13
CDR3 DNA: TGTGCCAGCTCACAAGGAGACGGGGGCTCCTACGAGCAGTACTTC; CDR3 protein: CASSQGDGGSYEQYF; V gene: TRBV18; clone size: many; J gene: TRBJ2-7; D gene: NA; CDR3 length: 15
CDR3 DNA: TGCAGCGCCGTAGGGTACCTAAACACCGGGGAGCTGTTTTTT; CDR3 protein: CSAVGYLNTGELFF; V gene: TRBV29-1; clone size: many; J gene: TRBJ2-2; D gene: NA; CDR3 length: 14
CDR3 DNA: TGCGCCAGCAGCCAAGGTGAAGGGGGCGGTTGGTATGGCTACACCTTC; CDR3 protein: CASSQGEGGGWYGYTF; V gene: TRBV4-1; clone size: many; J gene: TRBJ1-2; D gene: TRBD1; CDR3 length: 16
CDR3 DNA: TGTGCCAGCAGTGGGCGGGGGCTAGCGGGCACAGATACGCAGTATTTT; CDR3 protein: CASSGRGLAGTDTQYF; V gene: TRBV27; clone size: many; J gene: TRBJ2-3; D gene: NA; CDR3 length: 16
CDR3 DNA: TGTGCCAGCAGCCCACCTAGCGGGAGGGCCCGGAATGAGCAGTCCTTC; CDR3 protein: CASSPPSGRARNEQSF; V gene: TRBV28; clone size: NA; J gene: TRBJ2-1; D gene: TRBD2; CDR3 length: 16
CDR3 DNA: TGTGCCAGCAGCCCTCATACAGAAGCTTTCTTT; CDR3 protein: CASSPHTEAFF; V gene: TRBV7-2; clone size: many; J gene: TRBJ1-1; D gene: NA; CDR3 length: 11
CDR3 DNA: TGTGCCAGCAGCTACTACAGCGAAGAGACCCAGTACTTC; CDR3 protein: CASSYYSEETQYF; V gene: TRBV2; clone size: many; J gene: TRBJ2-5; D gene: NA; CDR3 length: 13
CDR3 DNA: TGCAGTTCGGTCGCGGGAGACTACAAAGATGGCGAGCAGTACTTC; CDR3 protein: CSSVAGDYKDGEQYF; V gene: TRBV20-1; clone size: many; J gene: TRBJ2-7; D gene: TRBD2; CDR3 length: 15
CDR3 DNA: TGTGCCAGCAGCCGGGACAGCTACAATGAGCAGTTCTTC; CDR3 protein: CASSRDSYNEQFF; V gene: TRBV7-3; clone size: many; J gene: TRBJ2-1; D gene: TRBD1; CDR3 length: 13
CDR3 DNA: TGCAGTGCTAGAGGGTTATCTAAAAACATTCAGTACTTC; CDR3 protein: CSARGLSKNIQYF; V gene: TRBV20-1; clone size: many; J gene: TRBJ2-4; D gene: NA; CDR3 length: 13
CDR3 DNA: TGTGCCAGTAGTATGGACAGGTTCTCTGGAAACACCATATATTTT; CDR3 protein: CASSMDRFSGNTIYF; V gene: TRBV19; clone size: NA; J gene: TRBJ1-3; D gene: TRBD1; CDR3 length: 15
CDR3 DNA: TGCGCCAGCAGCTTGGCCGGACAGTGGGAGGGGACTAATGAAAAACTGTTTTTT; CDR3 protein: CASSLAGQWEGTNEKLFF; V gene: TRBV5-1; clone size: many; J gene: TRBJ1-4; D gene: NA; CDR3 length: 18
CDR3 DNA: TGTGCCAGCAGCTTGGCCGCGCTAGCGGGTTCCTACAATGAGCAGTTCTTC; CDR3 protein: CASSLAALAGSYNEQFF; V gene: TRBV5-6; clone size: many; J gene: TRBJ2-1; D gene: TRBD2; CDR3 length: 17
CDR3 DNA: TGTGCCAGCAGTTTTAAGGCGGGAGGGTCTTACAATGAGCAGTTCTTC; CDR3 protein: CASSFKAGGSYNEQFF; V gene: TRBV27; clone size: many; J gene: TRBJ2-1; D gene: TRBD2; CDR3 length: 16
CDR3 DNA: TGCAGCGGTGTGGGGACTAGCGGGGCGAATGAGCAGTTCTTC; CDR3 protein: CSGVGTSGANEQFF; V gene: TRBV29-1; clone size: many; J gene: TRBJ2-1; D gene: TRBD2; CDR3 length: 14
CDR3 DNA: TGTGCCAGCAGTTTGAACGGGCAAGAGACCCAGTACTTC; CDR3 protein: CASSLNGQETQYF; V gene: TRBV12-3/TRBV12-4; clone size: many; J gene: TRBJ2-5; D gene: NA; CDR3 length: 13
CDR3 DNA: TGCAGTGCTAGTTGGCGTCCTGAACGGATCAAAGAAGTGCAGTACTTC; CDR3 protein: CSASWRPERIKEVQYF; V gene: TRBV20-1; clone size: many; J gene: TRBJ2-7; D gene: NA; CDR3 length: 16
CDR3 DNA: TGTGCCAGCAGCCAAGAGTCCAGCGGGGTCTCCTACGAGCAGTACTTC; CDR3 protein: CASSQESSGVSYEQYF; V gene: TRBV4-2; clone size: few; J gene: TRBJ2-7; D gene: TRBD2; CDR3 length: 16
CDR3 DNA: TGCAGTGCTAGAGGCCGGGACAGCTATAATTCACCCCTCCACTTT; CDR3 protein: CSARGRDSYNSPLHF; V gene: TRBV20-1; clone size: NA; J gene: TRBJ1-6; D gene: TRBD1; CDR3 length: 15
CDR3 DNA: TGTGCCAGCAGCCCCCCTTTAGCGGGTATAGTGTACAATGAGCAGTTCTTC; CDR3 protein: CASSPPLAGIVYNEQFF; V gene: TRBV7-2; clone size: NA; J gene: TRBJ2-1; D gene: TRBD2; CDR3 length: 17
CDR3 DNA: TGTGCCAGCAGTTACTTGAGTCAGACCCGTCAGTACTTC; CDR3 protein: CASSYLSQTRQYF; V gene: TRBV6-5; clone size: few; J gene: TRBJ2-7; D gene: NA; CDR3 length: 13
CDR3 DNA: TGCAGTGCTAGAGACAGCTACTACGAGCAGTACTTC; CDR3 protein: CSARDSYYEQYF; V gene: TRBV20-1; clone size: NA; J gene: TRBJ2-7; D gene: NA; CDR3 length: 12
CDR3 DNA: TGTGCCAGCAATCCCGACAGCCAGAACACTGAAGCTTTCTTT; CDR3 protein: CASNPDSQNTEAFF; V gene: TRBV5-6; clone size: many; J gene: TRBJ1-1; D gene: NA; CDR3 length: 14
CDR3 DNA: TGTGCCAGCAGCCTGGCTGGGGGCCGGTCAAATCAGCCCCAGCATTTT; CDR3 protein: CASSLAGGRSNQPQHF; V gene: TRBV5-6; clone size: many; J gene: TRBJ1-5; D gene: NA; CDR3 length: 16
CDR3 DNA: TGCGCCAGCAGTCGCCTCCTTGATTTCCAAGAGACCCAGTACTTC; CDR3 protein: CASSRLLDFQETQYF; V gene: TRBV5-1; clone size: NA; J gene: TRBJ2-5; D gene: NA; CDR3 length: 15
CDR3 DNA: TGTGCCAGCCGGCTAGCGGGAGGGCCACGGGACGCCGGGGAGCTGTTTTTT; CDR3 protein: CASRLAGGPRDAGELFF; V gene: TRBV7-6; clone size: NA; J gene: TRBJ2-2; D gene: TRBD2; CDR3 length: 17
CDR3 DNA: TGCAGTGCTAGATTGGGGACCATCAATCAGCCCCAGCATTTT; CDR3 protein: CSARLGTINQPQHF; V gene: TRBV20-1; clone size: once; J gene: TRBJ1-5; D gene: NA; CDR3 length: 14
CDR3 DNA: TGTGCCAGCACCAGCGGACCGTATGGAAACACCATATATTTT; CDR3 protein: CASTSGPYGNTIYF; V gene: TRBV7-8; clone size: NA; J gene: TRBJ1-3; D gene: NA; CDR3 length: 14